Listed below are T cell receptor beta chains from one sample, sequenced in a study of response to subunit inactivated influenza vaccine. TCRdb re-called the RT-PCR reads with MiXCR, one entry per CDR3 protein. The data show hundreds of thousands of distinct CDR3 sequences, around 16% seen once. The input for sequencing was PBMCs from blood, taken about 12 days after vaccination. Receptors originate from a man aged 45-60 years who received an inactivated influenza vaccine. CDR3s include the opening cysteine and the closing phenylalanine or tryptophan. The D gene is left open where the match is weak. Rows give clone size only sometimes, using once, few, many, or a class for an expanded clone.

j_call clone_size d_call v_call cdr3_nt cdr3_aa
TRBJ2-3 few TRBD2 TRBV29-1 TGCAGCGTTGCTGGCGGGAGGGGGGGAGATACGCAGTATTTT CSVAGGRGGDTQYF
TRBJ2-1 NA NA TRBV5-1 TGCGCCAGCACCGACGCGCTAAGCTCCTACAATGAGCAGTTCTTC CASTDALSSYNEQFF
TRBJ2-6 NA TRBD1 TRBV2 TGTGCCAGAGACAGGGGGGGCTCCTCTGGGGCCAACGTCCTGACTTTC CARDRGGSSGANVLTF
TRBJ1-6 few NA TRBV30 TGTGCCTGGAGTGTGACTCGGCAGGGAAATTCACCCCTCCACTTT CAWSVTRQGNSPLHF
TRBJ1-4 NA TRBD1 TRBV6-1 TGTGCCAGCAGCGCCGGGACAGGGGGTGAAAAACTGTTTTTT CASSAGTGGEKLFF
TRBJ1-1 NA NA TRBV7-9 TGTGCCAGCAGCCGCAACCCAGGGAACACTGAAGCTTTCTTT CASSRNPGNTEAFF
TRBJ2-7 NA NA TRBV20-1 TGCAGTGCGCGAGACAGATATCCCCCCTACGAGCAGTACTTC CSARDRYPPYEQYF
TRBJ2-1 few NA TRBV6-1 TGTGCCATCTCCAAAGACGGTTACAATGAGCAGTTCTTC CAISKDGYNEQFF
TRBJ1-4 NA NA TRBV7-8 TGTGCCAGCACTGGAGACGGGACTCGTTTCGAAAAACTGTTTTTT CASTGDGTRFEKLFF
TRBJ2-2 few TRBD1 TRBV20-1 TGCAGTGCTAAACAAATGACAGGGACCTACAACACCGGGGAGCTGTTTTTT CSAKQMTGTYNTGELFF